This T cell receptor (beta chain) was retrieved from a study of cytomegalovirus exposure and HLA in healthy donors (TCRdb year 2017). Context from the whole study: According to an earlier analysis of a few hundred of the donors, 200 million or so T cells yielded some 110 million unique TCR beta sequences and about 280 Gb of sequence data. Approximately 300 gigabases of sequencing data and tens of millions of unique TCR sequences were included in an early release covering about 600 HLA-typed donors. Of the approximately 400 genotyped donors, roughly 80% fell in the genetic ancestry cluster associated with self-reported Caucasian donors. The study aimed to test whether signatures of past pathogen exposure could be identified by cataloging public T cell receptors. Using immunosequencing, the study profiled T cell repertoires from some 670 subjects and related those repertoires to cytomegalovirus serostatus. Besides the first cohort of around 670 subjects, a separate validation cohort made up of 95 to 150 different subjects was used. High-throughput TCR immunosequencing, statistical association of individual TCRs with disease status, and machine learning were combined to predict cytomegalovirus infection status. A later analysis re-examined previously published TCR beta repertoires from hundreds of donors and added high-resolution HLA genotyping to investigate patterns of TCR occurrence. The later analysis used no new phenotypic data to find candidate immune exposures, relying instead on TCR beta sequences and their occurrence across donors. In an earlier analysis of 550 to 700 of the donors, high-throughput TCR beta sequencing was used to judge whether each TCR beta V gene segment behaved as functional or pseudogenic. Alongside the repertoire data, information on donor age, sex, ethnicity and CMV serostatus was compiled. A later genetic analysis took genome-wide SNP genotypes for about 55% of the 666 donors and used that subset as a discovery cohort. Every discovery cohort repertoire had been produced on one sequencing platform. Class I and class II HLA loci were covered by the typing at four-digit resolution. The number of typed donors differed by locus: roughly 629-630 for A, B, C, DRB1 and DQB1; approximately 540 for DQA1; approximately 600 for DPA1; and roughly 450 for DPB1. Roughly five DR-DQ haplotypes were handled as single units for association and clustering because linkage in the cohort was strong. Among about 410 genotyped donors of the cohort, an average of around 250,000 unique TCR beta nucleotide sequences was sequenced per donor, of which about 20% were non-productive.

The cohort consisted of approximately 690 healthy bone marrow donors. All cohort members were sampled while nominally healthy, although unrecorded immune exposures were likely present. The donor was CMV seronegative and was included in the group of hundreds of seronegative cohort members. Every donor gave a peripheral blood sample, and the peripheral blood mononuclear cells from that sample were used for TCR beta sequencing. Genomic DNA extraction from the blood cell samples was performed with the Qiagen DNeasy Blood Extraction Kit. Libraries were prepared through the immunoSEQ multiplex PCR assay. The multiplex PCR relied on a mix of 60 forward primers for TCR Vbeta segments and 13 reverse primers for TCR Jbeta segments. The CDR3 region of rearranged TCR beta genes was amplified from genomic DNA with a multiplex PCR assay. Amplified TCR beta libraries were sequenced as 87-base-pair reads on the Illumina HiSeq System. In the source study's methods: A later analysis tallied 80 million to 95 million unique TCR beta chains across the 640 or so repertoires, and about 10 million of those chains were shared by two or more donors. Raw reads were error-corrected and collapsed into unique sequences with a nearest-neighbor algorithm that merged closely related sequences to remove PCR and sequencing errors. Alignment of CDR3 sequences to IMGT reference sequences was used to assign V, D and J gene segments. For a sequence to be retained, a match of at least six nucleotides to both a V gene segment and a J gene segment was required. Rearrangements were classified as productive when the CDR3 lacked stop codons and remained in frame with V and J, and all other rearrangements were classified as non-productive. CDR3 was defined by IMGT convention, running from the second conserved V-encoded cysteine to the conserved J-encoded phenylalanine. The earlier analysis of 587 of the donors excluded sequences that lacked an unambiguous match to a single V gene segment. In an earlier analysis of 450 to 750 of the donors, a V segment was called functional when productive rearrangements were above 56.7%, and segregating when the standard deviation between donors exceeded 5%. A statistical classification framework was built to diagnose cytomegalovirus status from the catalog of TCR beta chain sequences. In a later analysis, TCR nucleotide sequences were compared against IMGT/GENE-DB human TR gene sequences so that V and J genes could be assigned. Using the TCRdist pipeline, a later analysis assigned CDR3 sequences along with most-parsimonious VDJ recombination scenarios. In a later analysis, each TCR beta chain was defined by its CDR3 amino acid sequence together with its V-gene family, and reads lacking a unique V-gene family were excluded. As a way to deal with suspected cross-contamination and a sequencing artifact, a later analysis dropped 500 to 700 nucleotide sequences that were highly shared and had low generation probability. In a later analysis, a clonal expansion index was calculated for each public chain from normalized within-repertoire ranks of inferred template counts. A later analysis computed generation probabilities with a VDJ recombination model fitted to out-of-frame rearrangements, and checked the results against IGoR. In a later analysis, TCR-TCR, TCR-HLA and TCR-CMV co-occurrence was scored with hypergeometric tests, and a repertoire-size bias correction was applied to TCR pairs. To estimate false discovery rates, a later analysis permuted the HLA or CMV assignments 20 times. A later analysis grouped co-occurring TCRs with DBSCAN, adding TCRdist sequence similarity when clustering within HLA-allele-positive subsets. For co-occurrence clustering, repertoires with fewer than 30,000 or more than 120,000 public chains were excluded, along with roughly 5 repertoires with anomalous nucleotide sharing. TCRdb mirrors the immuneACCESS table, restricted to in-frame sequences. Some clones are absent from its copies; in checked studies, under half trace to an unresolved V gene, and the reason for the others is unknown. The D gene and trimming were derived from the DNA, and the V and J assignments and clone size from that table. Within this sample are over 150,000 clones, with roughly 75% of them counted one time only. 1.3% to 1.5% of the sample belongs to the ten largest clones.

V is cut back by 5 bases and J by 5 bases, with 8 bases in the junction unmatched. CDR1 and CDR2 are read off the germline V gene as SGHVS and FNYEAQ. The CDR3 runs 15 amino acids, cysteine and phenylalanine included. The kept DNA is CDR3 alone, 45 bases in frame from the first base. Comment on this clone: Its antigen remains unidentified. There are no base qualities to consult, and no much larger clone falls within one base.

General findings and caveats noted by the study authors: In a later analysis, HLA-associated TCR beta chains were found to be more clonally expanded and to have lower generation probabilities than equally common non-associated chains. Because HLA typing was unavailable for some donors at each locus, only the typed subset was used in association tests. A cluster of highly shared sequence variants was judged likely to represent a technical artifact of the sequencing pipeline. Compared with the 666-donor mean, donors in an Asian-associated ancestry cluster had fewer N-insertions in productive TCRs, according to a later genetic analysis. Immune exposure information for the cohort was limited to CMV serostatus. A further reported finding was that TCR beta sequences accurately predicted the HLA-A and HLA-B alleles for most subjects in the first cohort. In a later analysis, most CMV-associated TCR beta chains were found to appear HLA-restricted, with HLA associations seemingly driven largely by CMV exposure. A later analysis reported that several top co-occurrence clusters appeared linked to parvovirus B19, influenza, CMV and Epstein-Barr virus. In both the original and validation cohorts, the classifier was reported to diagnose cytomegalovirus status with high specificity and sensitivity. Specific HLA alleles were associated with 16,951 TCR beta sequences at a false discovery rate of 0.05 in a later analysis. Some IMGT-functional V segments, including TRBV6-2 and TRBV6-3, could not be told apart with the 87-base-pair reads, so those segments were excluded. Linkage disequilibrium might explain the correlated functional status among segregating V segments, but an unknown experimental factor could not be ruled out. In vitro tests confirmed that a few of the cytomegalovirus-associated TCR beta chains recognize cytomegalovirus antigens. A later genetic analysis associated a missense DCLRE1C variant with V-gene and J-gene trimming of TCR beta chains, and an independent cohort replicated the association. An earlier analysis of approximately 570 of the donors showed that most TCR beta V segments appeared in productive rearrangements either about 90% or about 30% of the time, which broadly matched IMGT annotations. A later analysis found that TCR association rates varied across HLA loci, with DRB1 alleles showing the most associated TCRs and HLA-C alleles the fewest. Across donors, most TCR sequences were observed very rarely, whereas some public TCRs were present in many individuals. Assigning TCR associations to individual alleles was difficult when HLA alleles, especially DR and DQ, strongly co-occurred. According to the authors, the approach could potentially be generalized to other disease states and immunological phenotypes. Only TCR beta chains were sequenced in this cohort, and the absence of alpha or paired-chain data limited detectable features. Roughly uniform sequencing depth across donors was assumed in presence/absence analyses, although this assumption may not hold. The study gave a list of about 170 TCR beta chains associated with cytomegalovirus. Seventeen rarely observed V segments, including chromosome 9 orphons, were excluded from the earlier analysis of approximately 600 of the donors because counts were too low.

The chain links TRBV7-6 with TRBJ2-3, with 9 middle bases fitting TRBD2. The sequence was collected from a man between 18 and 29 years old in good health and CMV-seronegative. The sample was PBMCs. The encoded CDR3 is CASSLSGRPGDTQYF. At the DNA level, the sequence is TGTGCCAGCAGCCTGAGCGGGAGGCCTGGAGATACGCAGTATTTT.